The following is a TCR beta chain sequence with its context. CDR3 length: 17 amino acids. Unmatched junction bases numbered 10, after V lost 6 bases and J lost 2 bases. Germline V gives CDR1 SGHTA, CDR2 FQGNSA. Together with a sample-barcoded 5' primer, a J-beta primer mix was included in a second PCR lasting 7 to 11 cycles. A template-switch adaptor with 12 random nucleotides tagged each cDNA molecule. One entry per CDR3 protein, called by TCRdb with MiXCR from the 5' RACE reads. The data hold about 670,000 distinct CDR3 sequences, with about 50% observed a single time. These data are taken from a study of blood T cells in healthy people across ages.

The sequence came from an elderly woman in good health. Sequencing was performed on blood. The chain couples TRBV7-2 to TRBJ2-1; 10 bases are a match to TRBD2. This CDR3 reads CASRHTSGTSAYNEQFF. The CDR3 DNA sequence: TGTGCCAGCAGGCATACTTCCGGGACTAGCGCCTACAATGAGCAGTTCTTC.